The TCR beta chain under discussion was sequenced for a study of shared clonotypes between healthy human individuals. For the study at large: Researchers assigned three CD4 naive, three CD4 memory, two CD8 naive and one CD8 memory plate to each donor.

Several immunoSEQ plates held equal portions of the genomic DNA taken from each subset. The authors' processing: ImmunoSEQ supplied junction-only sequences lacking quality scores, so filtering was different. Clones were sequenced by immunoSEQ multiplex PCR, and TCRdb holds only the in-frame ones, with some missing. From that table come the V and J calls and clone size; the DNA was used to work out D and trimming. Among some 2 million clones listed, around 96% were seen once. Study findings and constraints: Naive subsets generally had larger estimated richness than memory subsets.

CDR1 is SGDLS and CDR2 is YYNGEE in the germline V gene. The CDR3 totals 12 residues. The V end was cut by 3 bases, the J end by 7 bases, with 8 bases between. To note about this clone: Its antigen is not identified.

Terminally differentiated effector memory CD45RA+ cells were left out of the naive CD8 fraction, which was CD45RO-negative and positively selected for CCR7. Sequenced material: naive CD8+ T cells sorted from blood. This clonotype originated in a man younger than 35 in good health. This sequence joins TRBV9 and TRBJ2-1; D unresolved. The CDR3 DNA reads as TGTGCCAGCAGCGACGACCTAAATGAGCAGTTCTTC. Translated, it gives CASSDDLNEQFF.